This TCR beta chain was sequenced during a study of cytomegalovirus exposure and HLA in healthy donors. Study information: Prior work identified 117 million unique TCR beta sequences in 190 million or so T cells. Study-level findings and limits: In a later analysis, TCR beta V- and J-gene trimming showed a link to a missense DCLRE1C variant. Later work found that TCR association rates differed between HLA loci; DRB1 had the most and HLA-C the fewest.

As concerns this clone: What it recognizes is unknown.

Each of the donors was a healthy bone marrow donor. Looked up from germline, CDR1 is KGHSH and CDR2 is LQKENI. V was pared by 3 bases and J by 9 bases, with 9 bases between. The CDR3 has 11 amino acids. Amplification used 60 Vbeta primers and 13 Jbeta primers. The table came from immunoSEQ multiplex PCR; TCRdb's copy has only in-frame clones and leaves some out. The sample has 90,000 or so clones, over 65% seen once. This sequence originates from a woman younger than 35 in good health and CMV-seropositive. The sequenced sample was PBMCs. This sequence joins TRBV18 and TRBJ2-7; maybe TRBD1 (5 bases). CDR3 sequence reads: CASSPGLGQYF. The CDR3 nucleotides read TGTGCCAGCTCACCGGGGCTGGGGCAGTACTTC.